Listed below are T cell receptor beta chains from one sample, sequenced in a study of blood T cell repertoires in COVID-19. Only in-frame clones appear in the TCRdb table, and some are missing; sequencing was by immunoSEQ multiplex PCR. The sample has over 100,000 clones, 85% to 90% seen once. Material for sequencing was peripheral blood. These receptors all stem from a man aged 50 to 60 with active or convalescent COVID-19. Both conserved end residues are part of each CDR3. A D gene is named only where the DNA matches it firmly. For some rows the clone size is stated as once, few or many, or as a class when expanded; others skip it.

abundance | d_gene | j_gene | v_gene | CDR3nt | CDR3aa
- | TRBD1 | TRBJ1-4 | TRBV7-4 | TGTGCCAGCAGCCTAGCAGGGGGCGCGAGTGAAAAACTGTTTTTT | CASSLAGGASEKLFF
- | - | TRBJ1-1 | TRBV19 | TGTGCCAGTACCCATCGGGGGGGAGGGGACACTGAAGCTTTCTTT | CASTHRGGGDTEAFF
- | - | TRBJ1-1 | TRBV5-6 | TGTGCCAGCAGCTCCCCGACAGGCACTGAAGCTTTCTTT | CASSSPTGTEAFF
- | TRBD1 | TRBJ1-5 | TRBV12-5 | TGTGCTAGTGGTTTGGTACTGGACAGGGGGGATAAGCCCCAGCATTTT | CASGLVLDRGDKPQHF
- | - | TRBJ1-6 | TRBV6-1 | TGTGCCAGCAGTGAACGGACAGCGGGGCATTCACCCCTCCACTTT | CASSERTAGHSPLHF
few | - | TRBJ1-6 | TRBV19 | TGTGCCAGTAGTAAACAGGCAGGCTCACCCCTCCACTTT | CASSKQAGSPLHF
- | - | TRBJ1-1 | TRBV11-2 | TGTGCCAGCAGATCCCAGGGTAACACTGAAGCTTTCTTT | CASRSQGNTEAFF
- | TRBD2 | TRBJ2-5 | TRBV27 | TGTGCCAGCAGTTTAACGGGGGGCCAAGAGACCCAGTACTTC | CASSLTGGQETQYF
- | - | TRBJ1-1 | TRBV7-2 | TGTGCCAGCCTCATTAGCGGGGTGAATACTGAAGCTTTCTTT | CASLISGVNTEAFF
few | - | TRBJ2-2 | TRBV9 | TGTGCCAGCAGCCCATCTCGGGTCCCCGGGGAGCTGTTTTTT | CASSPSRVPGELFF
- | - | TRBJ2-5 | TRBV5-1 | TGCGCCAGCAGCCCGGGGGGCGGGGGTTCCCAAGAGACCCAGTACTTC | CASSPGGGGSQETQYF
- | - | TRBJ2-6 | TRBV6-5 | TGTGCCAGCAGTTACAGTTCAGGGGTTGGGGCCAACGTCCTGACTTTC | CASSYSSGVGANVLTF
- | - | TRBJ1-5 | TRBV6-1 | TGTGCCAGCAGTGAAGGGAGGGTAGGGCAGCCCCAGCATTTT | CASSEGRVGQPQHF
- | TRBD1 | TRBJ1-5 | TRBV6-1 | TGTGCCAGCAGTGCACAATCTGGGACAGGGCAGGCTTATAGCAATCAGCCCCAGCATTTT | CASSAQSGTGQAYSNQPQHF
- | - | TRBJ2-1 | TRBV19 | TGTGCCAGTGGCTTTGGGACAGGCGGGGGGGCCTACAATGAGCAGTTCTTC | CASGFGTGGGAYNEQFF
- | - | TRBJ1-4 | TRBV11-2 | TGTGCCAGCAGTCGACAGTCAATTAATGAAAAACTGTTTTTT | CASSRQSINEKLFF
- | - | TRBJ1-2 | TRBV7-2 | TGTGCCAGCAGCCCCCTCGTGGCAGACTATGGCTACACCTTC | CASSPLVADYGYTF
- | - | TRBJ2-2 | TRBV6-1 | TGTGCCAGCAGTGAAGTGCCGCGGGGAGACGGGGAGCTGTTTTTT | CASSEVPRGDGELFF
- | TRBD1 | TRBJ2-3 | TRBV3-1/TRBV3-2 | TGTGCCAGCAGCCGACAGGGGCCAGATACGCAGTATTTT | CASSRQGPDTQYF
- | TRBD1 | TRBJ1-5 | TRBV6-5 | TGTGCCAGCAGCGGGACAGCTAGGAACCAGCCCCAGCATTTT | CASSGTARNQPQHF
- | TRBD1 | TRBJ2-1 | TRBV29-1 | TGCAGCGTCGACCGACAGGGGGCGTACAATGAGCAGTTCTTC | CSVDRQGAYNEQFF
once | - | TRBJ2-7 | TRBV30 | TGTGCCTGCAGGAACTCCTACGAGCAGTACTTC | CACRNSYEQYF
once | - | TRBJ1-2 | TRBV7-9 | TGTGCCAGCAGCTTAGTGGGAGAGGGTGGCTACACCTTC | CASSLVGEGGYTF
- | - | TRBJ2-3 | TRBV5-1 | TGCGCCAGCAGCTTGGCGGGACTGGCCACAGATACGCAGTATTTT | CASSLAGLATDTQYF
- | TRBD2 | TRBJ2-1 | TRBV19 | TGTGCCAGTAGCTGGACTAGCGGGGGGGCAGGGAATGAGCAGTTCTTC | CASSWTSGGAGNEQFF
- | - | TRBJ2-3 | TRBV11-2 | TGTGCCAGCAGCTTACCTTCCACAGATACGCAGTATTTT | CASSLPSTDTQYF
- | - | TRBJ1-5 | TRBV7-8 | TGTGCCAGCAGCTTCTGGGCAGGGGCTAGCAATCAGCCCCAGCATTTT | CASSFWAGASNQPQHF
once | - | TRBJ1-3 | TRBV30 | TGTGCCTGGAGTGTACTCGATGGAGTCTCCTCTGGAAACACCATATATTTT | CAWSVLDGVSSGNTIYF
- | - | TRBJ2-5 | TRBV5-6 | TGTGCCAGCAGCTTGGCTCGAGGGAGCCAAGAGACCCAGTACTTC | CASSLARGSQETQYF
- | - | TRBJ2-3 | TRBV2 | TGTGCCAGCCGGGGGAGCACAGATACGCAGTATTTT | CASRGSTDTQYF
- | TRBD1 | TRBJ1-6 | TRBV5-1 | TGCGCCAGCAGCTTGGGGGTGGACAGGAATTCACCCCTCCACTTT | CASSLGVDRNSPLHF
- | TRBD1 | TRBJ2-5 | TRBV7-2 | TGTGCCAGCACCAAATCAGTTACAGGGGGCGGAGAGACCCAGTACTTC | CASTKSVTGGGETQYF
- | TRBD1 | TRBJ1-4 | TRBV28 | TGTGCCAGCAGCTCCCTTGGACAGGGGGAAAAACTGTTTTTT | CASSSLGQGEKLFF
- | - | TRBJ1-5 | TRBV4-2 | TGTGCCAGCAGCCAAGAGGGAGCCGGCAGGCCCCAGCATTTT | CASSQEGAGRPQHF
- | TRBD1 | TRBJ1-3 | TRBV2 | TGTGCCAGCAGCGCCGGGACAGGGGGAAACACCATATATTTT | CASSAGTGGNTIYF
- | - | TRBJ2-1 | TRBV6-4 | TGTGCCAGCAGTGACTCGAACGGTCCGAGCTCCTACAATGAGCAGTTCTTC | CASSDSNGPSSYNEQFF
- | TRBD1 | TRBJ2-5 | TRBV5-1 | TGCGCCAGCAGCTTCGCCGGGACAGGGGACGGCCAAGAGACCCAGTACTTC | CASSFAGTGDGQETQYF
once | TRBD1 | TRBJ1-6 | TRBV4-2 | TGTGCCAGCAGCCAAGAGATCGACAGGGGTAGGTCCTATAATTCACCCCTCCACTTT | CASSQEIDRGRSYNSPLHF
- | - | TRBJ1-1 | TRBV7-2 | TGTGCCAGCAGCTTATTAACAGGGCGGACTGAAGCTTTCTTT | CASSLLTGRTEAFF
once | - | TRBJ2-6 | TRBV12-2 | TGTGCAAGTCGCTTAGCAATTCGGACAGGGTCCGGTTCTGGGGCCAACGTCCTGACTTTC | CASRLAIRTGSGSGANVLTF
- | - | TRBJ1-3 | TRBV7-6 | TGTGCCAGCAGCTTAGGCTTATCAGGGGCTGGAAACACCATATATTTT | CASSLGLSGAGNTIYF
- | - | TRBJ2-1 | TRBV14 | TGTGCCAGCAGCCAACTAAATGAGCAGTTCTTC | CASSQLNEQFF
- | - | TRBJ2-2 | TRBV18 | TGTGCCAGCTCACGAGTGGGGGCCACCGGGGAGCTGTTTTTT | CASSRVGATGELFF
once | - | TRBJ2-2 | TRBV3-1/TRBV3-2 | TGTGCCAGCAGCCAAGATGGGAGCTTCGGTGCCGGGGAGCTGTTTTTT | CASSQDGSFGAGELFF
- | - | TRBJ1-5 | TRBV12-3/TRBV12-4 | TGTGCCAGCGGGCCGGCAGTGCGCTTGCCCCAGCATTTT | CASGPAVRLPQHF
- | TRBD1 | TRBJ2-7 | TRBV5-1 | TGCGCCAGCAGCTTAGGACAGGGAGGTTACGAGCAGTACTTC | CASSLGQGGYEQYF
- | TRBD1 | TRBJ1-2 | TRBV2 | TGTGCCAGCAGTGAGAACCCGGACAGGGGGTTAAATGGCTACACCTTC | CASSENPDRGLNGYTF
- | - | TRBJ1-5 | TRBV19 | TGTGCCAGTAGTATTCCGAGATATCAGCCCCAGCATTTT | CASSIPRYQPQHF
few | - | TRBJ1-6 | TRBV10-1 | TGCGCCAGCAGTGCCACAGGTTCAGATTCACCCCTCCACTTT | CASSATGSDSPLHF
- | - | TRBJ2-4 | TRBV24-1 | TGTGCCACCAGTGATTTGGGACAGCTAGCCAAAAACATTCAGTACTTC | CATSDLGQLAKNIQYF
once | TRBD1 | TRBJ1-3 | TRBV6-5 | TGTGCCAGCAGTTACTCGAGGACAGGAGGGGACACCATATATTTT | CASSYSRTGGDTIYF
- | TRBD1 | TRBJ1-5 | TRBV6-4 | TGTGCCAGCAGTCCAGGGGGTGGCCAGCCCCAGCATTTT | CASSPGGGQPQHF
- | - | TRBJ1-1 | TRBV19 | TGTGCCAGTAGTATAAACTGGGGGGGGAACACTGAAGCTTTCTTT | CASSINWGGNTEAFF
- | TRBD1 | TRBJ1-1 | TRBV5-1 | TGCGCCAGCAGCCCCGTTCAGGGGGCATACGCCGAAGCTTTCTTT | CASSPVQGAYAEAFF
- | - | TRBJ2-1 | TRBV5-4 | TGTGCCAGCAGCGTGACAGCCAATGAGCAGTTCTTC | CASSVTANEQFF
once | TRBD1 | TRBJ2-5 | TRBV5-1 | TGCGCCAGCAGCGTGGGACAGGGGGAGGAGACCCAGTACTTC | CASSVGQGEETQYF
- | - | TRBJ1-3 | TRBV5-1 | TGCGCCAGCAGGTCCTCCGAGGGGGGGAGCTCTGGAAACACCATATATTTT | CASRSSEGGSSGNTIYF
- | - | TRBJ2-1 | TRBV2 | TGTGCCATCCCGACGACAGACTCCTACAATGAGCAGTTCTTC | CAIPTTDSYNEQFF